Listed below are T cell receptor beta chains from one sample, sequenced in a study of T cell changes during pregnancy in multiple sclerosis. The method was immunoSEQ multiplex PCR; TCRdb's version includes in-frame clones alone and lacks a portion of them. The sample has roughly 38,000 clones, 94% seen once. Material: CD8+ T cells from peripheral blood mononuclear cells, obtained in the third trimester of pregnancy. These receptors were taken from a female donor with multiple sclerosis, enrolled in a pregnancy study. Both conserved end residues are part of each CDR3. The D gene is left open where the match is weak. Part of the rows lack a size; the others show once, few, many or a class for expanded clones.

J gene: TRBJ2-7
D gene: .
clone size: .
V gene: TRBV4-1
CDR3 protein: CASSQDLNSHYEQYF
CDR3 DNA: TGCGCCAGCAGCCAAGATCTTAATAGTCATTACGAGCAGTACTTC

J gene: TRBJ1-1
D gene: .
clone size: .
V gene: TRBV11-3
CDR3 protein: CASSLTPNTEAFF
CDR3 DNA: TGTGCCAGCAGCTTAACACCGAACACTGAAGCTTTCTTT

J gene: TRBJ1-2
D gene: .
clone size: .
V gene: TRBV19
CDR3 protein: CASMGAVSSYGYTF
CDR3 DNA: TGTGCCAGTATGGGGGCAGTATCTTCCTATGGCTACACCTTC

J gene: TRBJ2-7
D gene: .
clone size: few
V gene: TRBV5-4
CDR3 protein: CASSPQRGGSYEQYF
CDR3 DNA: TGTGCCAGCAGCCCTCAAAGGGGGGGGTCCTACGAGCAGTACTTC

J gene: TRBJ1-2
D gene: .
clone size: once
V gene: TRBV27
CDR3 protein: CASSPRGFRGYTF
CDR3 DNA: TGTGCCAGCAGTCCAAGGGGATTTCGTGGCTACACCTTC

J gene: TRBJ2-7
D gene: .
clone size: .
V gene: TRBV19
CDR3 protein: CASSIGVDYEQYF
CDR3 DNA: TGTGCCAGTAGTATCGGGGTTGACTACGAGCAGTACTTC

J gene: TRBJ2-7
D gene: .
clone size: .
V gene: TRBV27
CDR3 protein: CASSLRQDGYEQYF
CDR3 DNA: TGTGCCAGCAGTTTACGCCAGGATGGCTACGAGCAGTACTTC

J gene: TRBJ1-5
D gene: TRBD1
clone size: few
V gene: TRBV27
CDR3 protein: CASRRGFNQPQHF
CDR3 DNA: TGTGCCAGCCGCAGGGGGTTCAATCAGCCCCAGCATTTT

J gene: TRBJ2-7
D gene: TRBD1
clone size: .
V gene: TRBV7-8
CDR3 protein: CASSFRGTGSYEQYF
CDR3 DNA: TGTGCCAGCAGCTTCCGTGGGACAGGCTCCTACGAGCAGTACTTC

J gene: TRBJ1-1
D gene: .
clone size: once
V gene: TRBV7-9
CDR3 protein: CASSLDIAEAFF
CDR3 DNA: TGTGCCAGCAGCCTCGATATAGCTGAAGCTTTCTTT

J gene: TRBJ2-7
D gene: .
clone size: .
V gene: TRBV10-1
CDR3 protein: CASSEYFPTPYEQYF
CDR3 DNA: TGCGCCAGCAGTGAATACTTCCCAACCCCCTACGAGCAGTACTTC

J gene: TRBJ1-2
D gene: TRBD1
clone size: .
V gene: TRBV15
CDR3 protein: CATSRDPGTGIIYGYTF
CDR3 DNA: TGTGCCACCAGCAGAGATCCGGGGACAGGGATAATATATGGCTACACCTTC

J gene: TRBJ2-7
D gene: TRBD2
clone size: .
V gene: TRBV7-9
CDR3 protein: CASSLVGGRAYEQYF
CDR3 DNA: TGTGCCAGCAGCTTAGTTGGCGGGAGGGCCTACGAGCAGTACTTC

J gene: TRBJ2-5
D gene: TRBD2
clone size: .
V gene: TRBV7-6
CDR3 protein: CASSPGLAGDVSETQYF
CDR3 DNA: TGTGCCAGCAGCCCCGGACTAGCGGGAGACGTTAGTGAGACCCAGTACTTC

J gene: TRBJ2-1
D gene: .
clone size: .
V gene: TRBV7-9
CDR3 protein: CASSPVSSSSYNEQFF
CDR3 DNA: TGTGCCAGCAGCCCGGTTTCTTCGAGCTCCTACAATGAGCAGTTCTTC

J gene: TRBJ1-2
D gene: TRBD1
clone size: .
V gene: TRBV10-3
CDR3 protein: CAIRTGIYGYTF
CDR3 DNA: TGTGCCATCAGGACAGGGATATACGGCTACACCTTC

J gene: TRBJ1-3
D gene: .
clone size: .
V gene: TRBV2
CDR3 protein: CARETGVGNTIYF
CDR3 DNA: TGTGCCAGAGAGACAGGAGTCGGAAACACCATATATTTT

J gene: TRBJ2-5
D gene: .
clone size: .
V gene: TRBV11-1
CDR3 protein: CASSLEDNQETQYF
CDR3 DNA: TGTGCCAGCAGCTTAGAGGACAACCAAGAGACCCAGTACTTC

J gene: TRBJ2-1
D gene: TRBD2
clone size: .
V gene: TRBV14
CDR3 protein: CASSLSWEGLGVSSYNEQFF
CDR3 DNA: TGTGCCAGCAGCCTGTCGTGGGAGGGCCTTGGGGTTAGCTCCTACAATGAGCAGTTCTTC

J gene: TRBJ2-7
D gene: .
clone size: .
V gene: TRBV27
CDR3 protein: CASSLSGSEAYEQYF
CDR3 DNA: TGTGCCAGCAGTTTATCAGGTTCCGAGGCCTACGAGCAGTACTTC

J gene: TRBJ2-7
D gene: .
clone size: .
V gene: TRBV2
CDR3 protein: CASSVNYEQYF
CDR3 DNA: TGTGCCAGCAGTGTTAACTACGAGCAGTACTTC

J gene: TRBJ2-1
D gene: TRBD2
clone size: .
V gene: TRBV5-6
CDR3 protein: CASSSIAGAGYEQFF
CDR3 DNA: TGTGCCAGCAGCTCGATAGCGGGAGCAGGCTATGAGCAGTTCTTC

J gene: TRBJ2-1
D gene: TRBD1
clone size: .
V gene: TRBV7-7
CDR3 protein: CASSLWQGASEQFF
CDR3 DNA: TGTGCTAGCAGCTTGTGGCAGGGGGCTAGTGAGCAGTTCTTC

J gene: TRBJ2-7
D gene: .
clone size: .
V gene: TRBV6-6
CDR3 protein: CASSHGGPQNEQYF
CDR3 DNA: TGTGCCAGCTCGCACGGAGGGCCGCAGAACGAGCAGTACTTC

J gene: TRBJ1-2
D gene: TRBD1
clone size: .
V gene: TRBV13
CDR3 protein: CASRYSPGQENYGYTF
CDR3 DNA: TGTGCCAGCAGATACTCACCGGGACAGGAGAACTATGGCTACACCTTC

J gene: TRBJ2-3
D gene: TRBD1
clone size: .
V gene: TRBV13
CDR3 protein: CASSLALETGTDTQYF
CDR3 DNA: TGTGCCAGCAGCTTAGCTCTTGAGACAGGGACAGATACGCAGTATTTT

J gene: TRBJ1-1
D gene: .
clone size: .
V gene: TRBV28
CDR3 protein: CASAVGGTEAFF
CDR3 DNA: TGTGCCAGCGCAGTCGGGGGTACTGAAGCTTTCTTT

J gene: TRBJ2-1
D gene: TRBD2
clone size: once
V gene: TRBV6-5
CDR3 protein: CASSPRGGGDFF
CDR3 DNA: TGTGCCAGCAGTCCCCGGGGCGGGGGAGACTTCTTC

J gene: TRBJ2-7
D gene: .
clone size: .
V gene: TRBV5-5
CDR3 protein: CASSFQPGYEQYF
CDR3 DNA: TGTGCCAGCAGCTTTCAACCGGGATACGAGCAGTACTTC

J gene: TRBJ1-2
D gene: .
clone size: .
V gene: TRBV4-1
CDR3 protein: CASSQVGSQYGYTF
CDR3 DNA: TGCGCCAGCAGCCAGGTGGGGAGTCAATATGGCTACACCTTC

J gene: TRBJ2-7
D gene: .
clone size: .
V gene: TRBV5-4
CDR3 protein: CASSFRPGDEQYF
CDR3 DNA: TGTGCCAGCAGTTTTCGTCCGGGGGACGAGCAGTACTTC

J gene: TRBJ2-7
D gene: .
clone size: .
V gene: TRBV13
CDR3 protein: CASSLAISEASYEQYF
CDR3 DNA: TGTGCCAGCAGCTTAGCGATATCCGAGGCATCTTACGAGCAGTACTTC

J gene: TRBJ2-1
D gene: .
clone size: once
V gene: TRBV7-6
CDR3 protein: CASTRGSSYNEQFF
CDR3 DNA: TGTGCCAGCACCCGGGGGAGCTCCTACAATGAGCAGTTCTTC

J gene: TRBJ2-7
D gene: TRBD2
clone size: once
V gene: TRBV10-3
CDR3 protein: CAINTGTSGRSSYEQYF
CDR3 DNA: TGTGCCATCAACACCGGGACTAGCGGGAGGAGCTCCTACGAGCAGTACTTC

J gene: TRBJ2-7
D gene: TRBD2
clone size: .
V gene: TRBV6-6
CDR3 protein: CASSYLAGVDYEQYF
CDR3 DNA: TGTGCCAGCAGTTACCTGGCGGGAGTTGACTACGAGCAGTACTTC

J gene: TRBJ2-5
D gene: TRBD2
clone size: .
V gene: TRBV10-3
CDR3 protein: CAISTSGSETQYF
CDR3 DNA: TGTGCCATCAGTACTAGCGGGAGTGAGACCCAGTACTTC

J gene: TRBJ2-1
D gene: .
clone size: .
V gene: TRBV5-1
CDR3 protein: CASNLGQGIHNEQFF
CDR3 DNA: TGCGCCAGCAACCTCGGGCAGGGAATTCACAATGAGCAGTTCTTC

J gene: TRBJ2-7
D gene: .
clone size: .
V gene: TRBV27
CDR3 protein: CASSLSGQNPIYEQYF
CDR3 DNA: TGTGCCAGCAGTTTATCGGGCCAGAACCCTATCTACGAGCAGTACTTC

J gene: TRBJ1-1
D gene: .
clone size: few
V gene: TRBV27
CDR3 protein: CASSIQGNTEAFF
CDR3 DNA: TGTGCCAGCAGTATACAGGGGAACACTGAAGCTTTCTTT

J gene: TRBJ1-2
D gene: TRBD1
clone size: .
V gene: TRBV27
CDR3 protein: CASSPGTGYGYTF
CDR3 DNA: TGTGCCAGCAGTCCTGGGACAGGGTATGGCTACACCTTC

J gene: TRBJ2-7
D gene: TRBD2
clone size: .
V gene: TRBV19
CDR3 protein: CASSITSGISYEQYF
CDR3 DNA: TGTGCCAGTAGTATTACTAGCGGTATCTCCTACGAGCAGTACTTC

J gene: TRBJ2-7
D gene: .
clone size: .
V gene: TRBV5-1
CDR3 protein: CASSFGGPTYEQYF
CDR3 DNA: TGCGCCAGCAGCTTTGGAGGACCTACCTACGAGCAGTACTTC